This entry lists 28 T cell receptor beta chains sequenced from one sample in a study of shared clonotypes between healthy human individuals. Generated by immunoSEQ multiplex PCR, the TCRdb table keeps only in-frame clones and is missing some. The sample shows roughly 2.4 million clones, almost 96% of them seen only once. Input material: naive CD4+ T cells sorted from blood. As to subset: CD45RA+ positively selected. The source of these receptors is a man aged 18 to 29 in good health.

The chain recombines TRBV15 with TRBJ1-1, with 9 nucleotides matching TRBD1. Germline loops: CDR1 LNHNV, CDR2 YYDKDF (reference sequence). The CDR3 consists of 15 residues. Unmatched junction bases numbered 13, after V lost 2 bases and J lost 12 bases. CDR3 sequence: CATSRNSGTGTITFF. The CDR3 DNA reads TGTGCCACCAGCAGAAATTCCGGGACAGGGACTATAACTTTCTTT.

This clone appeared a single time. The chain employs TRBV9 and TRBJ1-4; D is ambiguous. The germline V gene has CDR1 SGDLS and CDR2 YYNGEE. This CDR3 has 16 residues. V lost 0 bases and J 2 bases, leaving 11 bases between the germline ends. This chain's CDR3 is CASSVDGEGTNEKLFF. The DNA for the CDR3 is TGTGCCAGCAGCGTAGATGGTGAAGGGACTAATGAAAAACTGTTTTTT. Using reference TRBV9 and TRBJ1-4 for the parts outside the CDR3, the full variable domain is DSGVTQTPKHLITATGQRVTLRCSPRSGDLSVYWYQQSLDQGLQFLIQYYNGEERAKGNILERFSAQQFPDLHSELNLSSLELGDSALYFCASSVDGEGTNEKLFFGSGTQLSVL.

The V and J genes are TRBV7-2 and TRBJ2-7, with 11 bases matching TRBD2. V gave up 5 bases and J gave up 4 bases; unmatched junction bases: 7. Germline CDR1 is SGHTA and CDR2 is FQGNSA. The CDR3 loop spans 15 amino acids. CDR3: CASSPDRLAGYEQYF. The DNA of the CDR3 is TGTGCCAGCAGCCCGGACCGACTAGCGGGGTACGAGCAGTACTTC.

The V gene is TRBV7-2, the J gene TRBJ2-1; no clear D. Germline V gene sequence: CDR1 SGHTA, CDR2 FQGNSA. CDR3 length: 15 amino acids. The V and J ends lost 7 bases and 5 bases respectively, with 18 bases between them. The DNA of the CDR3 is TGTGCCAGCACTAGGTCGGGCCAGAGTAACAATGAGCAGTTCTTC. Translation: CASTRSGQSNNEQFF.

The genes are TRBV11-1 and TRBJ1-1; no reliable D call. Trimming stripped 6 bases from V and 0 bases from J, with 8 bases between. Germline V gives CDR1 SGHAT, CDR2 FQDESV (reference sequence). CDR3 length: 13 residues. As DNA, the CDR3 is TGTGCCAGCAGTCAAATCATGAACACTGAAGCTTTCTTT. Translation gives CASSQIMNTEAFF.

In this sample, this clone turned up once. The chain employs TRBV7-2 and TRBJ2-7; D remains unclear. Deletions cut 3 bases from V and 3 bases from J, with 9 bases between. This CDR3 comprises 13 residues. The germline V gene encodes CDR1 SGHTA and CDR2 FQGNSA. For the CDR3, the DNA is TGTGCCAGCAGCTTCTCTCGGGTCTACGAGCAGTACTTC. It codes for CASSFSRVYEQYF.

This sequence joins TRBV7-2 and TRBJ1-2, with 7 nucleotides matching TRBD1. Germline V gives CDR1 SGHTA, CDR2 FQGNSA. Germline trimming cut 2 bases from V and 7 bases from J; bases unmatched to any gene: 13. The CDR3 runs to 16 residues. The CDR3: CASSLNPARGLGGYTF. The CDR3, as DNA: TGTGCCAGCAGCTTAAACCCGGCCAGGGGGTTGGGTGGCTACACCTTC.

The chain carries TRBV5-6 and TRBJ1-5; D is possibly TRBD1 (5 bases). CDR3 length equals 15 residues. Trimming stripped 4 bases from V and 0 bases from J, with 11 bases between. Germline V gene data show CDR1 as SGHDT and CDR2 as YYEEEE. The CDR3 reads CASSRDGTSNQPQHF. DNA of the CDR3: TGTGCCAGCAGCCGGGACGGAACTAGCAATCAGCCCCAGCATTTT.

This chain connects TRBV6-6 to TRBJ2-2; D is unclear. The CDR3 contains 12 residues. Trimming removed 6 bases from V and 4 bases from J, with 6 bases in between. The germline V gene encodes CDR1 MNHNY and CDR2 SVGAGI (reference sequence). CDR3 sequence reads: CASRKGTGELFF. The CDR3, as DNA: TGTGCCAGCAGGAAGGGCACCGGGGAGCTGTTTTTT.

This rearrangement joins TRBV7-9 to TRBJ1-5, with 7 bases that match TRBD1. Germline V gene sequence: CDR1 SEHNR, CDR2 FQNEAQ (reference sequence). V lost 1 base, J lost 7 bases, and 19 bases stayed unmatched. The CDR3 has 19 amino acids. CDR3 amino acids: CASSLGRDGLGGLRQPQHF. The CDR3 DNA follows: TGTGCCAGCAGCTTAGGCCGGGACGGCTTAGGGGGCTTAAGGCAGCCCCAGCATTTT.

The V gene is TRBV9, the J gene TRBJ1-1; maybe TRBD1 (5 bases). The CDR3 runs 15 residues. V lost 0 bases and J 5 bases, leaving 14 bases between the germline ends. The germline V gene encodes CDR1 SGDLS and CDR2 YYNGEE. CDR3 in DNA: TGTGCCAGCAGCGTAGTTCAGGGAGCGAGGACTGAAGCTTTCTTT. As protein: CASSVVQGARTEAFF.

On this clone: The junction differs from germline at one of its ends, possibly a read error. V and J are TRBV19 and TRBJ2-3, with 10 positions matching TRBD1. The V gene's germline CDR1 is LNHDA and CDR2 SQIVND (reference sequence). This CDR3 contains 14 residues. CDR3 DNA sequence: TGTGCCAGTAGTGTGACAGGGGGCACGGATACGCAGTATTTT. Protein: CASSVTGGTDTQYF.

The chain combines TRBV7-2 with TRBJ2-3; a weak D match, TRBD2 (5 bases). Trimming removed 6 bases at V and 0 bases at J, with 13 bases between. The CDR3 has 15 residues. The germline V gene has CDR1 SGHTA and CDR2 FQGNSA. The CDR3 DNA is TGTGCCAGCAGACCGGGCCGGACTAGCACAGATACGCAGTATTTT. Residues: CASRPGRTSTDTQYF.

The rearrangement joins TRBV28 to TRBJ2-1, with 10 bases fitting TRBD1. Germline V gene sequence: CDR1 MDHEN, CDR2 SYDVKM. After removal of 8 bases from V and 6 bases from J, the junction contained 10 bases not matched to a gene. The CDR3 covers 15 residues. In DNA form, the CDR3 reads TGTGCCAGCTATCCACCGGGACAGGGGCGCAATGAGCAGTTCTTC. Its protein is CASYPPGQGRNEQFF.

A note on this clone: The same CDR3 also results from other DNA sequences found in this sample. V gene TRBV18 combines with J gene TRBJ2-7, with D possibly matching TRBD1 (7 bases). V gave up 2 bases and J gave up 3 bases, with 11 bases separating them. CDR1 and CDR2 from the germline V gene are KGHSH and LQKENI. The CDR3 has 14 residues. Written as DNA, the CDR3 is TGTGCCAGCTCACCATCGCGGGACAGCTACGAGCAGTACTTC. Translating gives CASSPSRDSYEQYF. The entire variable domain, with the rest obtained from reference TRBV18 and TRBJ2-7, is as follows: NAGVMQNPRHLVRRRGQEARLRCSPMKGHSHVYWYRQLPEEGLKFMVYLQKENIIDESGMPKERFSAEFPKEGPSILRIQQVVRGDSAAYFCASSPSRDSYEQYFGPGTRLTVT.

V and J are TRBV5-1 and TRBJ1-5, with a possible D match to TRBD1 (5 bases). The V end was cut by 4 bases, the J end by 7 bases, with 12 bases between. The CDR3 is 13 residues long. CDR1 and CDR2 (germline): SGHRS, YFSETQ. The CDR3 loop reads CASSLDQGQPQHF. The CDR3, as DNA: TGCGCCAGCAGCCTTGACCAGGGCCAGCCCCAGCATTTT.

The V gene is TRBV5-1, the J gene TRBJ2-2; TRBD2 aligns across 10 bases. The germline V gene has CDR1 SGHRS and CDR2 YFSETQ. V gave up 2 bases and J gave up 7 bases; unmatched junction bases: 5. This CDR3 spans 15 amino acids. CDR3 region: CASSLPGLAFGELFF. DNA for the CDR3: TGCGCCAGCAGCTTACCGGGACTAGCGTTCGGGGAGCTGTTTTTT.

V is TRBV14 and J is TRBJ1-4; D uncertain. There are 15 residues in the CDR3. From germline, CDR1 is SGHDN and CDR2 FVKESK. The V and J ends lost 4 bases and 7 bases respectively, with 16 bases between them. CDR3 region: CASSLNHVAGEKLFF. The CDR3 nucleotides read TGTGCCAGCAGCCTGAACCATGTGGCGGGTGAAAAACTGTTTTTT.

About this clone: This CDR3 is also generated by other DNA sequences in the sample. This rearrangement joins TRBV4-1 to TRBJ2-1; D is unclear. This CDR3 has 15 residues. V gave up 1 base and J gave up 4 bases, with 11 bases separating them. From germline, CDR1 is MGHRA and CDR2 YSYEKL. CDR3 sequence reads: CASSQGVLEYNEQFF. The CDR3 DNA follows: TGCGCCAGCAGCCAAGGCGTTCTGGAGTACAATGAGCAGTTCTTC.

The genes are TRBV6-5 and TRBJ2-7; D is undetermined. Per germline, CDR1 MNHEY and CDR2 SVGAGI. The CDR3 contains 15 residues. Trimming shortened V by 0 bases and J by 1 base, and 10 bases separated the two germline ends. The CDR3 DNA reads TGTGCCAGCAGTTACTCGAGTGGGGTTTCCTACGAGCAGTACTTC. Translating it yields CASSYSSGVSYEQYF.

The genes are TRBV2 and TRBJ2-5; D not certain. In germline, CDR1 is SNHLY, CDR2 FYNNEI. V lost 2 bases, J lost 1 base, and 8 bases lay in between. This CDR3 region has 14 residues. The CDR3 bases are TGTGCCAGCAGTGAATGGCAGACCCAAGAGACCCAGTACTTC. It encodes CASSEWQTQETQYF.

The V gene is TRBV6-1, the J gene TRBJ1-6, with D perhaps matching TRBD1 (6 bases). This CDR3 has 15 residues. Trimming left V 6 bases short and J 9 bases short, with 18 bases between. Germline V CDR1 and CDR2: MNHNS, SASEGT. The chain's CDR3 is CASRVIQGSSSPLHF. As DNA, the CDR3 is TGTGCCAGCAGAGTGATACAGGGTTCTTCTTCACCCCTCCACTTT.

This CDR3 is CASRQTRNQPQHF. For the CDR3, the DNA is TGTGCCAGCAGGCAGACCAGAAATCAGCCCCAGCATTTT. The V call is TRBV28, the J call TRBJ1-5; D not resolved. V was trimmed by 6 bases and J by 4 bases, leaving 10 bases between them. Germline CDR1 is MDHEN and CDR2 is SYDVKM. The CDR3 runs to 13 residues.

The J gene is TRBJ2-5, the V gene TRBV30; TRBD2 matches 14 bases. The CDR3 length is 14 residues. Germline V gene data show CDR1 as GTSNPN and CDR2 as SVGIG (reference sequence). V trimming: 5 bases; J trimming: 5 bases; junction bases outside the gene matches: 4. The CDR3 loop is CAWGLAGGWETQYF. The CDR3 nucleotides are TGTGCCTGGGGACTAGCGGGAGGCTGGGAGACCCAGTACTTC.

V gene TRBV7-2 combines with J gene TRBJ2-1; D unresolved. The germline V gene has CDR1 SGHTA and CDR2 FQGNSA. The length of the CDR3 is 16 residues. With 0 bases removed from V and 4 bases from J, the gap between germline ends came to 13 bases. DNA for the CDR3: TGTGCCAGCAGCTTAGCGGGTGACACCAGTTACAATGAGCAGTTCTTC. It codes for CASSLAGDTSYNEQFF.

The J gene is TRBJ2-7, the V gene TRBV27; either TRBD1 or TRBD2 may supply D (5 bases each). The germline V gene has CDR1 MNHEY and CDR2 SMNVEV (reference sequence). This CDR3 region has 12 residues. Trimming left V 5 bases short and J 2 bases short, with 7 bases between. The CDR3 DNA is TGTGCCAGCAGTCTGGGGGCCTACGAGCAGTACTTC. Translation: CASSLGAYEQYF.

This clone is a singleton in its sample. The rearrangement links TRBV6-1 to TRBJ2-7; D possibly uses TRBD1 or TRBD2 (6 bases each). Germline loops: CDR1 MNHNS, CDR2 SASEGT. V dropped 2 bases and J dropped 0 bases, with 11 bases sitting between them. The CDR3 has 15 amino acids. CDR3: CASSERGAASYEQYF. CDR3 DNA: TGTGCCAGCAGTGAAAGGGGGGCCGCCTCCTACGAGCAGTACTTC.

The CDR3 reads CASSLSLEAAQHF. CDR3 nucleotide sequence: TGTGCCAGCAGCTTATCGCTGGAAGCGGCCCAGCATTTT. The chain carries TRBV11-2 and TRBJ1-5, with D uncertain. CDR3 size: 13 residues. The V gene's germline CDR1 is SGHAT and CDR2 FQNNGV. The V and J ends lost 2 bases and 11 bases respectively, with 13 bases between them.